The TCR beta chain under discussion was sequenced for a study of immune cell composition in non-small cell lung cancer. In the study overall: Tumours were mainly lung adenocarcinoma or squamous cell carcinoma.

This clone was counted a single time. Antigen: not known. Normal lung was taken at the farthest possible site, at least 3 cm from tumour. Frozen unsorted single-cell suspensions supplied the genomic DNA. This CDR3 comprises 18 residues. V was pared by 1 base and J by 0 bases, with 16 bases between. CDR1 and CDR2 from the germline V gene are SNHLY and FYNNEI. Findings of the study overall: Smoking pack-years did not significantly correlate with tumour TCR-beta clonality.

Clones were read by immunoSEQ multiplex PCR, and TCRdb kept only the in-frame ones, dropping some. The sample holds around 5,000 clones, 72% seen once. The chain has TRBV2 and TRBJ1-3; D perhaps matches TRBD1 (5 bases). The material sequenced was non-adjacent lung tissue. The TCR was taken from a human donor with non-small cell lung cancer. CDR3 nucleotides: TGTGCCAGCAGTGAAGAAGGGGCAGCCTCCTTCTCTGGAAACACCATATATTTT. Translated: CASSEEGAASFSGNTIYF.